Listed below are T cell receptor beta chains from one sample, sequenced in a study of cytomegalovirus exposure and HLA in healthy donors. Sequenced by immunoSEQ multiplex PCR; TCRdb stores in-frame clones only, minus some. The sample shows about 110,000 clones, roughly 80% of them seen only once. Sequencing used PBMCs. These receptors all stem from a female donor in good health and CMV-seropositive. The CDR3 runs from the conserved cysteine through the conserved F or W. Each record gives: D gene, clone size, CDR3 length, V gene, J gene, CDR3 protein, CDR3 DNA. A D gene is named only where the DNA matches it firmly. Some rows have no size entry. The others give once, few or many, or a class for an expanded clone.

d_call: TRBD1; clone_size: -; cdr3_length: 16; v_call: TRBV7-3; j_call: TRBJ1-2; cdr3_aa: CASSKEPGTGNYGYTF; cdr3_nt: TGTGCCAGCAGCAAAGAGCCCGGGACAGGGAACTATGGCTACACCTTC
d_call: -; clone_size: few; cdr3_length: 14; v_call: TRBV6-1; j_call: TRBJ2-1; cdr3_aa: CAGLGGGPYNEQFF; cdr3_nt: TGTGCCGGCCTGGGGGGGGGCCCCTACAATGAGCAGTTCTTC
d_call: TRBD1; clone_size: -; cdr3_length: 14; v_call: TRBV9; j_call: TRBJ2-1; cdr3_aa: CASSSGQGYNEQFF; cdr3_nt: TGTGCCAGCAGCTCCGGACAGGGCTACAATGAGCAGTTCTTC
d_call: TRBD1; clone_size: -; cdr3_length: 13; v_call: TRBV13; j_call: TRBJ2-1; cdr3_aa: CASSWDRGNEQFF; cdr3_nt: TGTGCCAGCAGTTGGGACAGGGGCAATGAGCAGTTCTTC
d_call: TRBD1; clone_size: -; cdr3_length: 13; v_call: TRBV6-5; j_call: TRBJ2-7; cdr3_aa: CASSRQGTGEQYF; cdr3_nt: TGTGCCAGCAGTCGACAGGGAACAGGCGAGCAGTACTTC
d_call: -; clone_size: -; cdr3_length: 12; v_call: TRBV5-1; j_call: TRBJ2-5; cdr3_aa: CASSLDKETQYF; cdr3_nt: TGCGCCAGCAGCTTAGACAAAGAGACCCAGTACTTC
d_call: TRBD1; clone_size: once; cdr3_length: 15; v_call: TRBV7-6; j_call: TRBJ2-7; cdr3_aa: CASSLAGQGVYEQYF; cdr3_nt: TGTGCCAGCAGCTTAGCTGGGCAGGGGGTCTACGAGCAGTACTTC
d_call: -; clone_size: -; cdr3_length: 12; v_call: TRBV28; j_call: TRBJ2-7; cdr3_aa: CASSLNSYEQYF; cdr3_nt: TGTGCCAGCAGTTTGAACAGCTACGAGCAGTACTTC
d_call: TRBD1; clone_size: -; cdr3_length: 16; v_call: TRBV7-2; j_call: TRBJ1-6; cdr3_aa: CASSFSPTGADSPLHF; cdr3_nt: TGTGCCAGCAGCTTCTCCCCGACAGGGGCGGATTCACCCCTCCACTTT
d_call: TRBD1; clone_size: few; cdr3_length: 16; v_call: TRBV15; j_call: TRBJ2-5; cdr3_aa: CATSSPWTGGGETQYF; cdr3_nt: TGTGCCACCAGCAGTCCTTGGACAGGGGGGGGCGAGACCCAGTACTTC
d_call: TRBD1; clone_size: -; cdr3_length: 15; v_call: TRBV6-6; j_call: TRBJ2-7; cdr3_aa: CASSRRQGGPYEQYF; cdr3_nt: TGTGCCAGCAGCCGGCGACAGGGGGGCCCCTACGAGCAGTACTTC
d_call: -; clone_size: once; cdr3_length: 16; v_call: TRBV10-1; j_call: TRBJ1-1; cdr3_aa: CVSSELGAHRRTEAFF; cdr3_nt: TGCGTCAGCAGTGAGTTAGGGGCCCATCGACGCACTGAAGCTTTCTTT
d_call: -; clone_size: -; cdr3_length: 14; v_call: TRBV30; j_call: TRBJ2-6; cdr3_aa: CAWTRGGGANVLTF; cdr3_nt: TGTGCCTGGACCAGAGGTGGTGGGGCCAACGTCCTGACTTTC
d_call: TRBD1; clone_size: -; cdr3_length: 12; v_call: TRBV6-1; j_call: TRBJ1-6; cdr3_aa: CASSADLWDRHF; cdr3_nt: TGTGCCAGCAGCGCGGACTTGTGGGACAGGCACTTT
d_call: TRBD2; clone_size: few; cdr3_length: 16; v_call: TRBV11-2; j_call: TRBJ2-1; cdr3_aa: CASSPSSGRGDNEQFF; cdr3_nt: TGTGCCAGCAGCCCTTCTAGTGGGCGGGGGGACAATGAGCAGTTCTTC
d_call: TRBD2; clone_size: -; cdr3_length: 16; v_call: TRBV5-1; j_call: TRBJ2-1; cdr3_aa: CASSVRLAGVGNEQFF; cdr3_nt: TGCGCCAGCAGCGTTAGACTAGCGGGAGTGGGAAATGAGCAGTTCTTC
d_call: TRBD1; clone_size: -; cdr3_length: 15; v_call: TRBV7-2; j_call: TRBJ2-2; cdr3_aa: CASSSRQGATGELFF; cdr3_nt: TGTGCCAGCAGCTCCCGACAGGGGGCCACCGGGGAGCTGTTTTTT
d_call: TRBD1; clone_size: -; cdr3_length: 15; v_call: TRBV27; j_call: TRBJ2-2; cdr3_aa: CASSLQGANTGELFF; cdr3_nt: TGTGCCAGCAGTTTACAGGGGGCGAACACCGGGGAGCTGTTTTTT
d_call: TRBD1; clone_size: -; cdr3_length: 11; v_call: TRBV29-1; j_call: TRBJ2-2; cdr3_aa: CSVGQAGELFF; cdr3_nt: TGCAGCGTAGGACAGGCCGGGGAGCTGTTTTTT
d_call: -; clone_size: -; cdr3_length: 15; v_call: TRBV4-3; j_call: TRBJ1-2; cdr3_aa: CASSPAVLGAGGYTF; cdr3_nt: TGCGCCAGCAGCCCAGCGGTTTTGGGGGCGGGTGGCTACACCTTC
d_call: TRBD1; clone_size: once; cdr3_length: 16; v_call: TRBV9; j_call: TRBJ1-2; cdr3_aa: CASSARRQGGSDGYTF; cdr3_nt: TGTGCCAGCAGCGCCCGGCGACAGGGAGGTAGTGATGGCTACACCTTC
d_call: -; clone_size: -; cdr3_length: 17; v_call: TRBV7-8; j_call: TRBJ1-5; cdr3_aa: CASSLAGLGAGNQPQHF; cdr3_nt: TGTGCCAGCAGCTTAGCTGGACTGGGCGCGGGCAATCAGCCCCAGCATTTT
d_call: TRBD1; clone_size: -; cdr3_length: 19; v_call: TRBV5-5; j_call: TRBJ1-2; cdr3_aa: CASSWTLREGQGARYGYTF; cdr3_nt: TGTGCCAGCAGCTGGACCTTAAGGGAGGGACAGGGGGCGCGGTATGGCTACACCTTC
d_call: -; clone_size: -; cdr3_length: 14; v_call: TRBV7-3; j_call: TRBJ2-7; cdr3_aa: CASSLEWARGEQYF; cdr3_nt: TGTGCCAGCAGCTTAGAATGGGCCAGGGGCGAGCAGTACTTC
d_call: -; clone_size: -; cdr3_length: 15; v_call: TRBV9; j_call: TRBJ2-7; cdr3_aa: CASSPFETQPYEQYF; cdr3_nt: TGTGCCAGCAGCCCGTTCGAGACTCAACCCTACGAGCAGTACTTC
d_call: TRBD1; clone_size: -; cdr3_length: 17; v_call: TRBV4-3; j_call: TRBJ1-4; cdr3_aa: CASSQDLMRDSNEKLFF; cdr3_nt: TGCGCCAGCAGCCAAGACCTAATGCGGGACAGTAATGAAAAACTGTTTTTT
d_call: TRBD1; clone_size: -; cdr3_length: 14; v_call: TRBV7-2; j_call: TRBJ1-2; cdr3_aa: CASSLAEGAYGYTF; cdr3_nt: TGTGCCAGCAGCTTAGCGGAGGGGGCGTATGGCTACACCTTC
d_call: -; clone_size: -; cdr3_length: 13; v_call: TRBV19; j_call: TRBJ2-7; cdr3_aa: CASSTGQGYEQYF; cdr3_nt: TGTGCCAGTAGTACTGGTCAGGGCTACGAGCAGTACTTC
d_call: TRBD2; clone_size: -; cdr3_length: 17; v_call: TRBV29-1; j_call: TRBJ2-1; cdr3_aa: CSVAKSGTSGTYNEQFF; cdr3_nt: TGCAGCGTTGCCAAAAGTGGGACTAGCGGAACCTACAATGAGCAGTTCTTC
d_call: TRBD1; clone_size: -; cdr3_length: 18; v_call: TRBV4-1; j_call: TRBJ2-6; cdr3_aa: CASSQDGQGARGANVLTF; cdr3_nt: TGCGCCAGCAGCCAAGATGGGCAGGGGGCGCGAGGGGCCAACGTCCTGACTTTC
d_call: -; clone_size: once; cdr3_length: 16; v_call: TRBV4-2; j_call: TRBJ2-1; cdr3_aa: CASSQERGHSYNEQFF; cdr3_nt: TGTGCCAGCAGCCAAGAAAGGGGTCACTCCTACAATGAGCAGTTCTTC
d_call: -; clone_size: -; cdr3_length: 13; v_call: TRBV28; j_call: TRBJ2-7; cdr3_aa: CASSGGRTYEQYF; cdr3_nt: TGTGCCAGCAGTGGAGGGAGAACCTACGAGCAGTACTTC
d_call: TRBD1; clone_size: -; cdr3_length: 15; v_call: TRBV2; j_call: TRBJ2-1; cdr3_aa: CASSEFSGTENEQFF; cdr3_nt: TGTGCCAGCAGTGAATTTTCCGGGACAGAGAATGAGCAGTTCTTC
d_call: -; clone_size: -; cdr3_length: 14; v_call: TRBV6-6; j_call: TRBJ1-2; cdr3_aa: CATQPREGMRGYTF; cdr3_nt: TGTGCCACCCAGCCGAGGGAGGGTATGAGAGGCTACACCTTC
d_call: -; clone_size: few; cdr3_length: 13; v_call: TRBV9; j_call: TRBJ2-3; cdr3_aa: CASSLEGTDTQYF; cdr3_nt: TGTGCCAGCAGCCTTGAGGGCACAGATACGCAGTATTTT
d_call: -; clone_size: -; cdr3_length: 14; v_call: TRBV29-1; j_call: TRBJ2-2; cdr3_aa: CSVEGASRTGELFF; cdr3_nt: TGCAGCGTTGAAGGGGCTAGCAGGACCGGGGAGCTGTTTTTT
d_call: TRBD1; clone_size: -; cdr3_length: 15; v_call: TRBV7-9; j_call: TRBJ2-5; cdr3_aa: CASSYGTGALETQYF; cdr3_nt: TGTGCCAGCAGCTATGGGACAGGGGCCTTGGAGACCCAGTACTTC
d_call: -; clone_size: -; cdr3_length: 12; v_call: TRBV2; j_call: TRBJ2-7; cdr3_aa: CALPPGPYEQYF; cdr3_nt: TGTGCCCTTCCTCCAGGGCCATACGAGCAGTACTTC
d_call: -; clone_size: -; cdr3_length: 15; v_call: TRBV11-2; j_call: TRBJ2-3; cdr3_aa: CASSLGGTPTDTQYF; cdr3_nt: TGTGCCAGCAGCTTAGGAGGGACACCCACAGATACGCAGTATTTT
d_call: TRBD1; clone_size: -; cdr3_length: 15; v_call: TRBV18; j_call: TRBJ1-4; cdr3_aa: CASSPLQGANEKLFF; cdr3_nt: TGTGCCAGCTCACCGCTACAGGGGGCGAATGAAAAACTGTTTTTT
d_call: -; clone_size: -; cdr3_length: 14; v_call: TRBV9; j_call: TRBJ2-7; cdr3_aa: CASSVASGRREQYF; cdr3_nt: TGTGCCAGCAGCGTAGCATCAGGGCGGCGGGAGCAGTACTTC
d_call: TRBD1; clone_size: -; cdr3_length: 16; v_call: TRBV5-1; j_call: TRBJ2-1; cdr3_aa: CASSPPRQGPYNEQFF; cdr3_nt: TGCGCCAGCAGCCCGCCTAGACAGGGACCATACAATGAGCAGTTCTTC
d_call: TRBD1; clone_size: -; cdr3_length: 14; v_call: TRBV6-5; j_call: TRBJ2-5; cdr3_aa: CASSPTGSGETQYF; cdr3_nt: TGTGCCAGCAGTCCGACAGGGTCAGGGGAGACCCAGTACTTC
d_call: -; clone_size: -; cdr3_length: 12; v_call: TRBV30; j_call: TRBJ2-3; cdr3_aa: CARRVQGDTQYF; cdr3_nt: TGTGCGCGTAGGGTGCAGGGAGATACGCAGTATTTT
d_call: TRBD2; clone_size: -; cdr3_length: 14; v_call: TRBV10-3; j_call: TRBJ2-7; cdr3_aa: CAIRPGTSGGEQYF; cdr3_nt: TGTGCCATCAGACCCGGGACTAGCGGGGGCGAGCAGTACTTC
d_call: TRBD1; clone_size: once; cdr3_length: 15; v_call: TRBV6-6; j_call: TRBJ1-2; cdr3_aa: CASSRDRGGNYGYTF; cdr3_nt: TGTGCCAGCAGTCGGGACAGGGGCGGTAACTATGGCTACACCTTC
d_call: TRBD2; clone_size: -; cdr3_length: 16; v_call: TRBV9; j_call: TRBJ2-3; cdr3_aa: CASSVDGLARTDTQYF; cdr3_nt: TGTGCCAGCAGCGTAGACGGACTAGCGAGGACAGATACGCAGTATTTT
d_call: -; clone_size: -; cdr3_length: 12; v_call: TRBV30; j_call: TRBJ1-1; cdr3_aa: CAWSKGRADAFF; cdr3_nt: TGTGCCTGGAGTAAAGGCAGGGCAGATGCTTTCTTT
d_call: -; clone_size: -; cdr3_length: 14; v_call: TRBV6-1; j_call: TRBJ2-3; cdr3_aa: CASRKNVEPDTQYF; cdr3_nt: TGTGCCAGCAGGAAGAATGTGGAGCCAGATACGCAGTATTTT
d_call: -; clone_size: -; cdr3_length: 13; v_call: TRBV11-2; j_call: TRBJ2-7; cdr3_aa: CASSSGWRTEQYF; cdr3_nt: TGTGCCAGCAGCTCCGGGTGGAGGACCGAGCAGTACTTC
d_call: TRBD1; clone_size: few; cdr3_length: 17; v_call: TRBV11-2; j_call: TRBJ1-1; cdr3_aa: CASSRLRDSHMNTEAFF; cdr3_nt: TGTGCCAGCAGCCGTCTCCGGGACAGCCACATGAACACTGAAGCTTTCTTT
d_call: TRBD2; clone_size: -; cdr3_length: 15; v_call: TRBV9; j_call: TRBJ2-7; cdr3_aa: CASSLSGHWVDEQYF; cdr3_nt: TGTGCCAGCAGCCTTAGCGGGCACTGGGTTGACGAGCAGTACTTC
d_call: -; clone_size: once; cdr3_length: 15; v_call: TRBV6-1; j_call: TRBJ2-2; cdr3_aa: CASRTGHTNTGELFF; cdr3_nt: TGTGCCAGCAGAACGGGACATACGAACACCGGGGAGCTGTTTTTT
d_call: TRBD2; clone_size: -; cdr3_length: 16; v_call: TRBV19; j_call: TRBJ2-7; cdr3_aa: CASSIQAGGLAGEQYF; cdr3_nt: TGTGCCAGTAGTATTCAAGCGGGAGGCCTTGCGGGGGAGCAGTACTTC
d_call: -; clone_size: -; cdr3_length: 14; v_call: TRBV5-1; j_call: TRBJ2-5; cdr3_aa: CASSLGGIQETQYF; cdr3_nt: TGCGCCAGCAGCTTGGGAGGAATCCAAGAGACCCAGTACTTC
d_call: TRBD2; clone_size: -; cdr3_length: 16; v_call: TRBV11-2; j_call: TRBJ2-3; cdr3_aa: CASSPTSGGPTDTQYF; cdr3_nt: TGTGCCAGCAGCCCGACTAGCGGGGGGCCCACAGATACGCAGTATTTT
d_call: -; clone_size: -; cdr3_length: 16; v_call: TRBV5-5; j_call: TRBJ1-5; cdr3_aa: CASSLAVGGRSQPQHF; cdr3_nt: TGTGCCAGCAGCTTGGCCGTGGGGGGTCGGTCTCAGCCCCAGCATTTT
d_call: -; clone_size: -; cdr3_length: 16; v_call: TRBV5-4; j_call: TRBJ1-2; cdr3_aa: CASSEGGASQNYGYTF; cdr3_nt: TGTGCCAGCAGCGAGGGGGGGGCCAGTCAAAACTATGGCTACACCTTC
d_call: TRBD1; clone_size: -; cdr3_length: 14; v_call: TRBV28; j_call: TRBJ1-4; cdr3_aa: CASSFRQGHQKLFF; cdr3_nt: TGTGCCAGCAGTTTCCGACAGGGTCACCAAAAACTGTTTTTT